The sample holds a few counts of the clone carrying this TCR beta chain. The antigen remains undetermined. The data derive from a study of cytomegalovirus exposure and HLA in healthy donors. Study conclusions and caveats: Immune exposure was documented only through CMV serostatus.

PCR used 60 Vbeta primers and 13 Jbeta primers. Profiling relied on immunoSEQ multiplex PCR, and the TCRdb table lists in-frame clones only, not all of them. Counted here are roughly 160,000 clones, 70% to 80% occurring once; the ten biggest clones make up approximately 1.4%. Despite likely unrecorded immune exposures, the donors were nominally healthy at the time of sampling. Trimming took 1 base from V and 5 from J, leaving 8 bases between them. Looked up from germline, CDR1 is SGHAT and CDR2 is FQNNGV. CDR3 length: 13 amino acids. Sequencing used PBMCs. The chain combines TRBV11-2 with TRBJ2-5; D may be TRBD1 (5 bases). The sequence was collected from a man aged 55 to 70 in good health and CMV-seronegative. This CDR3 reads CASSLAGLETQYF. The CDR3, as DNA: TGTGCCAGCAGCTTAGCAGGGTTGGAGACCCAGTACTTC.